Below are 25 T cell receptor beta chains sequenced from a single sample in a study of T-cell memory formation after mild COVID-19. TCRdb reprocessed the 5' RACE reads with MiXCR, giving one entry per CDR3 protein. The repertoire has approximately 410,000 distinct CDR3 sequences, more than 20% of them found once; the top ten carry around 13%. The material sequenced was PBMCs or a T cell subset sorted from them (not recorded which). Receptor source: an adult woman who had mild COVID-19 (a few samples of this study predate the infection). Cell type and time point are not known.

CDR3 loop: CASSFGGSLRTDTQYF. The CDR3 bases are TGTGCCAGCAGCTTTGGCGGGAGTCTTCGCACAGATACGCAGTATTTT. The chain carries TRBV7-2 and TRBJ2-3; 7 bases fit TRBD2. CDR3 length equals 16 residues. V dropped 3 bases and J dropped 1; count of bases not matched to a gene: 7. Per the germline V gene, CDR1 is SGHTA and CDR2 is FQGNSA.

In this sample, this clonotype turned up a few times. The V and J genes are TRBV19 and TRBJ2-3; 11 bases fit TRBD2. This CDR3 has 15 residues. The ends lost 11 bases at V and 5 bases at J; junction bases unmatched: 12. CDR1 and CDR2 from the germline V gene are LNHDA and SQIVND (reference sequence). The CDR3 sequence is CASRDGTSGQDTQYF. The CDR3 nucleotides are TGTGCCTCCCGAGATGGGACTAGCGGACAAGATACGCAGTATTTT.

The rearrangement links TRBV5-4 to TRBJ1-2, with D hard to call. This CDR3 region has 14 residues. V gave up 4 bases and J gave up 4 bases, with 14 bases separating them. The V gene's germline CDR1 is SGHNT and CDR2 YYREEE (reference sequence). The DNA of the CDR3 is TGTGCCAGCAGCACCGGGGTTGCTGGCTATGGCTACACCTTC. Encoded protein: CASSTGVAGYGYTF.

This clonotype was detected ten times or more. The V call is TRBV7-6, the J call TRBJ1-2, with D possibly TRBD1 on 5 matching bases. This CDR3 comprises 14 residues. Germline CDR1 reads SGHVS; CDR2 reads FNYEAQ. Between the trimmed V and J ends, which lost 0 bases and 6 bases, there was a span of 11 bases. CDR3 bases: TGTGCCAGCAGCTTAGCGCAGGGTGGGCATGGCTACACCTTC. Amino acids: CASSLAQGGHGYTF.

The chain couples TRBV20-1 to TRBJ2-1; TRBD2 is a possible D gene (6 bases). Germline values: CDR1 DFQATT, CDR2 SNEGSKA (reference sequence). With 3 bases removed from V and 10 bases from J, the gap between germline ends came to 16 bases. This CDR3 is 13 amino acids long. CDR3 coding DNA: TGCAGTGCTAGCCCGGGACTCAGGATGGAGCAGTTCTTC. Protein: CSASPGLRMEQFF.

This CDR3 is CASSQVGLAGDLSYEQYF. The CDR3 DNA follows: TGTGCCAGCAGCCAAGTCGGGCTAGCGGGAGACCTCTCCTACGAGCAGTACTTC. The chain employs TRBV4-2 and TRBJ2-7; 10 nucleotides align to TRBD2. CDR1 is LGHNA and CDR2 is YNFKEQ in the germline V gene. The CDR3 is made up of 18 amino acids. V trimming: 1 base; J trimming: 0 bases; junction bases outside the gene matches: 9.

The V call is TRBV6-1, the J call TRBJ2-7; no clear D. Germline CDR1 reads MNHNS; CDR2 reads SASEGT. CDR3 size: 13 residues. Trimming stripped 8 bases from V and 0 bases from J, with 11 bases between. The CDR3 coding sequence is TGTGCCAGCTCCAACCGAGGCTCCTACGAGCAGTACTTC. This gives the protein CASSNRGSYEQYF.

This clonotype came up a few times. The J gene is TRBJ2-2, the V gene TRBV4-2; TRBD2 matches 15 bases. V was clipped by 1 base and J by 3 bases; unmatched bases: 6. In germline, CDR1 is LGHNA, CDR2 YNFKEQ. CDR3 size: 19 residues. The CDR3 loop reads CASSQVRTSGGDDTGELFF. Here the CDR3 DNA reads TGTGCCAGCAGCCAAGTTCGGACTAGCGGGGGGGATGACACCGGGGAGCTGTTTTTT.

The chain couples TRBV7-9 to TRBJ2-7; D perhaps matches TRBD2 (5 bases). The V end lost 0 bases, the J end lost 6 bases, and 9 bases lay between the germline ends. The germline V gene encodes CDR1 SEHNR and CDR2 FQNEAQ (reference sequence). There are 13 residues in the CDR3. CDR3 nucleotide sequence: TGTGCCAGCAGCTTAGCGGGAGAGGCCGAGCAGTACTTC. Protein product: CASSLAGEAEQYF.

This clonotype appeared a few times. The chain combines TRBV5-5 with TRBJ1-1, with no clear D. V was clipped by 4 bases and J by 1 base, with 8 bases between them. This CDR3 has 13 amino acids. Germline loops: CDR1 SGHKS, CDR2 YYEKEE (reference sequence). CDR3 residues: CASSRIQNTEAFF. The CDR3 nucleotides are TGTGCCAGCAGCAGGATACAGAACACTGAAGCTTTCTTT.

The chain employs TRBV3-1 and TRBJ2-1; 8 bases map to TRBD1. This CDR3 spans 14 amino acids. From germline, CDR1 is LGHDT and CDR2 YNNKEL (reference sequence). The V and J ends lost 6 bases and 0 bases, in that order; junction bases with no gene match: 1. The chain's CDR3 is CASSTGGSYNEQFF. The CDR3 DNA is TGTGCCAGCAGTACAGGGGGCTCCTACAATGAGCAGTTCTTC.

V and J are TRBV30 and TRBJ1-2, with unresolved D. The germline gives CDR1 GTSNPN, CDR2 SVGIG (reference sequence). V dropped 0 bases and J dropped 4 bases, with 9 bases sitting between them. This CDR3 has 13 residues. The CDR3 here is CAWSVPQPYGYTF. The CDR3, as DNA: TGTGCCTGGAGTGTGCCCCAACCCTATGGCTACACCTTC.

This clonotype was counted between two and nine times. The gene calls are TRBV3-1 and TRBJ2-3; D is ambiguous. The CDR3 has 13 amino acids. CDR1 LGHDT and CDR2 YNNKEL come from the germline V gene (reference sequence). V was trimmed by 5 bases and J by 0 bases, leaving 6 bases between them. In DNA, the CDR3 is TGTGCCAGCAGCGGGCCTAGCACAGATACGCAGTATTTT. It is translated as CASSGPSTDTQYF.

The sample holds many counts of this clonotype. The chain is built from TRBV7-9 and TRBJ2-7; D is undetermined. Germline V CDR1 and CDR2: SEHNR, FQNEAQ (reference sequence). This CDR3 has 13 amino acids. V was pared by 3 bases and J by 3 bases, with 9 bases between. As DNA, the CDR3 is TGTGCCAGCAGCTTGCCGCCCCACTACGAGCAGTACTTC. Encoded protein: CASSLPPHYEQYF.

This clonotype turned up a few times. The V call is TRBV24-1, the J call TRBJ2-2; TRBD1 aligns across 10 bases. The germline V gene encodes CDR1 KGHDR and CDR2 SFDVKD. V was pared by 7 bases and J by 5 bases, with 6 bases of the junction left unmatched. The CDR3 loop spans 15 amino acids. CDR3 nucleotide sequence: TGTGCCACCAGAGGGACAGGGGCGAGAACCGGGGAGCTGTTTTTT. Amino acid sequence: CATRGTGARTGELFF.

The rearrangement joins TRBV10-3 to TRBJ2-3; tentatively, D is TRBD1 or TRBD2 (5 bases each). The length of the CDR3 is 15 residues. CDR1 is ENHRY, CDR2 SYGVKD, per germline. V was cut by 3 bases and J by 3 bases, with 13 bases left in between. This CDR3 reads CAISDPGTRTDTQYF. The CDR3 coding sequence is TGTGCCATCAGTGACCCCGGGACCCGAACAGATACGCAGTATTTT.

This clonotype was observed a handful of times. In nucleotides, the CDR3 is TGTGCCAGCAGTCCTTCCGAGGGGTCCGGGCTTAGGCGGGGGCCAATCTACGAGCAGTACTTC. Protein sequence: CASSPSEGSGLRRGPIYEQYF. The chain links TRBV7-6 to TRBJ2-7, with D tentatively TRBD2 (7 bases). Trimming took 6 bases from V and 3 from J, leaving 36 bases between them. Germline V gene data show CDR1 as SGHVS and CDR2 as FNYEAQ. The CDR3 totals 21 residues.

CDR3 residues: CASSIDGRYTEAFF. DNA for the CDR3: TGTGCCAGTAGTATAGATGGAAGATACACTGAAGCTTTCTTT. This chain uses TRBV19 with TRBJ1-1, with D unresolved. Germline assignment: CDR1 LNHDA and CDR2 SQIVND (reference sequence). Trimming took off 0 bases at V and 3 bases at J, with 8 bases between the two ends. The CDR3 covers 14 residues.

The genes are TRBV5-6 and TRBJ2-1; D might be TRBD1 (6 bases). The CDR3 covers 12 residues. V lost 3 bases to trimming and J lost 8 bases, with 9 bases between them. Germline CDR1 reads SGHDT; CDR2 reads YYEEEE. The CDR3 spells CASSWTEHEQFF. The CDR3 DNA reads TGTGCCAGCAGCTGGACAGAACATGAGCAGTTCTTC. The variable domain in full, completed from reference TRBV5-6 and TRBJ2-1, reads DAGVTQSPTHLIKTRGQQVTLRCSPKSGHDTVSWYQQALGQGPQFIFQYYEEEERQRGNFPDRFSGHQFPNYSSELNVNALLLGDSALYLCASSWTEHEQFFGPGTRLTVL.

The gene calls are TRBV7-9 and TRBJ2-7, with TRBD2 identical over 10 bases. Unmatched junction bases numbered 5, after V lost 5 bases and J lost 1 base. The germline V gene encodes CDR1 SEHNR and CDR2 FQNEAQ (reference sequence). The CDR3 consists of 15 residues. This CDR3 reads CASSTLAGVSYEQYF. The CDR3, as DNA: TGTGCCAGCAGCACCCTAGCGGGGGTATCCTACGAGCAGTACTTC. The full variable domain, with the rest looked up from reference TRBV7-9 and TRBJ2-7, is DTGVSQNPRHKITKRGQNVTFRCDPISEHNRLYWYRQTLGQGPEFLTYFQNEAQLEKSRLLSDRFSAERPKGSFSTLEIQRTEQGDSAMYLCASSTLAGVSYEQYFGPGTRLTVT.

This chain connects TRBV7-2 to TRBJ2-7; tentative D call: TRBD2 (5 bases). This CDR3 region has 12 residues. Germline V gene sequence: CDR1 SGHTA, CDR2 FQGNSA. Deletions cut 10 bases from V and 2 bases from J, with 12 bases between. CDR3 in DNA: TGTGCCATCACCCTCGGGGCCTACGAGCAGTACTTC. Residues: CAITLGAYEQYF. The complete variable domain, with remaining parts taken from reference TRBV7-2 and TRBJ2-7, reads GAGVSQSPSNKVTEKGKDVELRCDPISGHTALYWYRQSLGQGLEFLIYFQGNSAPDKSGLPSDRFSAERTGGSVSTLTIQRTQQEDSAVYLCAITLGAYEQYFGPGTRLTVT.

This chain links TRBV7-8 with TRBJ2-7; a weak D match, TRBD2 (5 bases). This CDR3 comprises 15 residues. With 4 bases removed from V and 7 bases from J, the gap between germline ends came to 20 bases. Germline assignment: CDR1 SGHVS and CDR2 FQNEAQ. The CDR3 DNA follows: TGTGCCAGCAGCTCCCCTTTTGTCGGGAAGTTAGAGCAGTACTTC. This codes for CASSSPFVGKLEQYF. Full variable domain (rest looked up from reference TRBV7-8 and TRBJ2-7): GAGVSQSPRYKVAKRGQDVALRCDPISGHVSLFWYQQALGQGPEFLTYFQNEAQLDKSGLPSDRFFAERPEGSVSTLKIQRTQQEDSAVYLCASSSPFVGKLEQYFGPGTRLTVT.

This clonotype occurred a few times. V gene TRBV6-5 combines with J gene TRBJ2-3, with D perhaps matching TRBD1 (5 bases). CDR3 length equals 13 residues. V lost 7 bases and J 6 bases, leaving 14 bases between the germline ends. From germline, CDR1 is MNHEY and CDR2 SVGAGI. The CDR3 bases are TGTGCCAGCATCAAGGGGCCTCGGGATACGCAGTATTTT. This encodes CASIKGPRDTQYF.

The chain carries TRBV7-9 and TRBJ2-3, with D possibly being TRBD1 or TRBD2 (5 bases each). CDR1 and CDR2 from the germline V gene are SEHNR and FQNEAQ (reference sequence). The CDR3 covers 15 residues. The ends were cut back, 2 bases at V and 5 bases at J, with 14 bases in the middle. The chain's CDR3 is CASSLRDPALDTQYF. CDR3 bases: TGTGCCAGCAGCTTACGGGACCCGGCCTTAGATACGCAGTATTTT. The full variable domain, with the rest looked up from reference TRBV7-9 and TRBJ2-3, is DTGVSQNPRHKITKRGQNVTFRCDPISEHNRLYWYRQTLGQGPEFLTYFQNEAQLEKSRLLSDRFSAERPKGSFSTLEIQRTEQGDSAMYLCASSLRDPALDTQYFGPGTRLTVL.

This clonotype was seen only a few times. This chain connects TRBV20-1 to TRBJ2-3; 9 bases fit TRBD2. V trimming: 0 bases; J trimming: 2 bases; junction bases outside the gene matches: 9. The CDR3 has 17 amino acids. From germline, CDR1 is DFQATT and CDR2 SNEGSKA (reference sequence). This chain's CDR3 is CSARDQAGGFATDTQYF. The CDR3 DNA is TGCAGTGCTAGAGACCAAGCGGGAGGATTTGCCACAGATACGCAGTATTTT.